The 26 T cell receptor beta chains given below trace back to one sample, sequenced in a study of neurological immune-mediated disorders. TCRdb analysed the 5' RACE reads with MiXCR anew, one entry per CDR3 protein. The sample holds some 56,000 distinct CDR3 sequences, around 4% seen once. The sample taken for sequencing was PBMCs. These receptors were taken from a man aged 60-69 years with multiple sclerosis.

This clonotype was found many times. This rearrangement joins TRBV27 to TRBJ1-2; the D gene is possibly TRBD1 (5 bases). The CDR3 consists of 12 residues. Germline values: CDR1 MNHEY, CDR2 SMNVEV (reference sequence). V gave up 8 bases and J gave up 8 bases, with 15 bases separating them. The CDR3 nucleotides read TGTGCCAGCGGCCTAGGGGTGGTAGGCTACACCTTC. Its protein product is CASGLGVVGYTF.

This clonotype was seen at least ten times. The chain couples TRBV5-1 to TRBJ1-4; 7 positions agree with TRBD1. The germline CDR1 and CDR2 sequences are SGHRS and YFSETQ. V was clipped by 4 bases and J by 8 bases; unmatched bases: 5. This CDR3 has 13 residues. The CDR3 here is CASSPQGNEKLFF. The CDR3 region has the DNA TGCGCCAGCAGCCCACAGGGGAACGAAAAACTGTTTTTT.

This clonotype showed up many times. The chain employs TRBV12-3 or TRBV12-4 and TRBJ1-6, with D hard to call. V lost 5 bases and J 6 bases, leaving 11 bases between the germline ends. The CDR3 runs to 14 residues. CDR3 in amino acids: CASSRESGNSPLHF. The DNA of the CDR3 is TGTGCCAGCAGTAGGGAATCCGGTAATTCACCCCTCCACTTT.

This clonotype was recorded at least ten times. The rearrangement links TRBV20-1 to TRBJ2-2; TRBD1 aligns across 8 bases. Looked up from germline, CDR1 is DFQATT and CDR2 is SNEGSKA (reference sequence). J was trimmed by 3 bases and V by 8 bases; bases with no gene match: 5. The CDR3 consists of 13 residues. The CDR3: CSLQGGYTGELFF. The CDR3, as DNA: TGCAGTTTACAGGGGGGATACACCGGGGAGCTGTTTTTT.

The chain couples TRBV20-1 to TRBJ1-2; D not certain. Germline V CDR1 and CDR2: DFQATT, SNEGSKA (reference sequence). Trimming removed 7 bases from V and 0 bases from J, with 12 bases in between. The CDR3 spans 13 residues. CDR3 nucleotide sequence: TGCAGTGACATCCCTGGGACTAACTATGGCTACACCTTC. It yields the protein CSDIPGTNYGYTF.

This clonotype was seen many times. The chain has TRBV12-3 or TRBV12-4 and TRBJ2-5; possibly TRBD2 for D (6 bases). This CDR3 has 15 residues. Deletions cut 2 bases from V and 7 bases from J, with 17 bases between. CDR3 nucleotide sequence: TGTGCCAGCAGTTTAAGAGCGGGCGGCCTTTTGACCCAGTACTTC. This encodes CASSLRAGGLLTQYF.

In this sample, this clonotype turned up many times. V usage is TRBV4-1 and J usage is TRBJ1-4; perhaps TRBD1 as D (6 bases). The CDR3 spans 15 residues. V gave up 1 base and J gave up 8 bases, with 14 bases separating them. Germline V gene lookup returns CDR1 MGHRA and CDR2 YSYEKL. The CDR3 protein is CASSQGGLAQEKLFF. The CDR3 bases are TGCGCCAGCAGCCAAGGGGGGCTAGCCCAGGAAAAACTGTTTTTT.

The chain employs TRBV27 and TRBJ1-3, with D unclear. Looked up from germline, CDR1 is MNHEY and CDR2 is SMNVEV (reference sequence). Trimming pared 1 base from V and 0 bases from J, leaving 10 bases between. This CDR3 has 16 residues. CDR3 in amino acids: CASSLYPASSGNTIYF. The CDR3 coding sequence is TGTGCCAGCAGTTTATACCCCGCGAGCTCTGGAAACACCATATATTTT.

This clonotype turned up a few times. The rearrangement links TRBV29-1 to TRBJ2-7, with D unresolved. The CDR3 has 14 amino acids. Trimming left V 7 bases short and J 1 base short, with 17 bases between. The V gene's germline CDR1 is SQVTM and CDR2 ANQGSEA. The CDR3: CSAVLVSGSYEQYF. CDR3 nucleotide sequence: TGCAGCGCGGTGTTAGTTTCTGGGTCCTACGAGCAGTACTTC.

This clonotype was observed at least ten times. The chain employs TRBV12-3 or TRBV12-4 and TRBJ1-5, with 7 bases lining up with TRBD1. The ends lost 3 bases at V and 8 bases at J; junction bases unmatched: 1. The CDR3 sequence is 12 residues long. This CDR3 reads CASSFTGEPQHF. In DNA form, the CDR3 reads TGTGCCAGCAGTTTCACAGGGGAGCCCCAGCATTTT.

This clonotype was found many times. The chain is built from TRBV5-1 and TRBJ1-4, with no clear D. This CDR3 contains 14 residues. Germline V gene sequence: CDR1 SGHRS, CDR2 YFSETQ. The V end lost 0 bases, the J end lost 8 bases, and 11 bases lay between the germline ends. This CDR3 reads CASSLGPHGEKLFF. In DNA, the CDR3 is TGCGCCAGCAGCTTGGGCCCCCACGGCGAAAAACTGTTTTTT.

This clonotype came up many times. The CDR3 DNA is TGCAGCGTTTTCCTCGGGAATAAGCAGTTCTTC. It is translated as CSVFLGNKQFF. The chain is built from TRBV29-1 and TRBJ2-1, with D possibly TRBD2 on 5 matching bases. CDR3 size: 11 residues. The germline V gene encodes CDR1 SQVTM and CDR2 ANQGSEA. Trimming removed 5 bases at V and 11 bases at J, with 13 bases between.

This clonotype was observed many times. The rearrangement joins TRBV28 to TRBJ2-1; possible D gene TRBD2, 5 bases. Germline-derived CDR1 and CDR2 are MDHEN and SYDVKM. The CDR3 length is 11 residues. V dropped 6 bases and J dropped 7 bases, with 7 bases sitting between them. The CDR3 DNA is TGTGCCAGCAGCCGCGGGAATGAGCAGTTCTTC. Its protein is CASSRGNEQFF.

This clonotype was counted at least ten times. The chain employs TRBV7-2 and TRBJ1-4; D uncertain. The CDR3 is made up of 15 amino acids. V was pared by 7 bases and J by 5 bases, with 17 bases between. Germline CDR1 SGHTA, CDR2 FQGNSA. The CDR3 coding sequence is TGTGCCAGCACCACCCCGGGGTTAGTGAATGAAAAACTGTTTTTT. It yields the protein CASTTPGLVNEKLFF.

The sample holds many counts of this clonotype. The chain joins TRBV7-2 to TRBJ2-7, with D possibly TRBD1 on 6 matching bases. The CDR3 consists of 15 residues. CDR1 SGHTA and CDR2 FQGNSA come from the germline V gene. The V end was cut by 1 base, the J end by 0 bases, with 10 bases between. The CDR3 loop is CASSLVATGSYEQYF. The CDR3 nucleotides are TGTGCCAGCAGCTTAGTCGCGACAGGCTCCTACGAGCAGTACTTC.

In this sample, this clonotype turned up many times. CDR3: CSARRPGGDYGYTF. CDR3 bases: TGCAGTGCTAGAAGACCAGGGGGCGACTATGGCTACACCTTC. This chain joins TRBV20-1 and TRBJ1-2; 8 nucleotides agree with TRBD1. The CDR3 spans 14 residues. Trimming took 2 bases from V and 3 from J; bases not matched to a gene: 5. Looked up from germline, CDR1 is DFQATT and CDR2 is SNEGSKA (reference sequence).

In this sample, this clonotype turned up many times. This sequence joins TRBV14 and TRBJ2-1, with D unresolved. The germline V gene has CDR1 SGHDN and CDR2 FVKESK. The CDR3 is made up of 12 amino acids. V shed 8 bases and J shed 7 bases, with 12 bases lying between them. The CDR3 nucleotides are TGTGCCAGCGGCTCTGGTAGGAATGAGCAGTTCTTC. Encoded protein: CASGSGRNEQFF. Full variable domain (missing parts from reference TRBV14 and TRBJ2-1): EAGVTQFPSHSVIEKGQTVTLRCDPISGHDNLYWYRRVMGKEIKFLLHFVKESKQDESGMPNNRFLAERTGGTYSTLKVQPAELEDSGVYFCASGSGRNEQFFGPGTRLTVL.

This clonotype was found many times. The chain links TRBV6-5 to TRBJ1-1; TRBD1 is a possible D gene (6 bases). Germline CDR1 and CDR2: MNHEY and SVGAGI. V shed 6 bases and J shed 1 base, with 9 bases lying between them. CDR3 length: 13 amino acids. The CDR3: CASRVGANTEAFF. The CDR3 DNA reads TGTGCCAGCAGGGTGGGGGCGAACACTGAAGCTTTCTTT.

This clonotype was found many times. The J gene is TRBJ2-3, the V gene TRBV7-9; TRBD1 is a possible D gene (6 bases). This CDR3 is built from 15 residues. V lost 3 bases and J 0 bases, leaving 10 bases between the germline ends. The V gene's germline CDR1 is SEHNR and CDR2 FQNEAQ (reference sequence). The CDR3 DNA follows: TGTGCCAGCAGCTTGAGGGACACGAGCACAGATACGCAGTATTTT. It codes for CASSLRDTSTDTQYF.

This clonotype was seen ten or more times. The chain joins TRBV7-2 to TRBJ2-7; 7 bases are a match to TRBD1. V trimming: 7 bases; J trimming: 5 bases; junction bases outside the gene matches: 11. The CDR3 is 14 residues long. Germline assignment: CDR1 SGHTA and CDR2 FQGNSA. CDR3 region: CASNSGQRLNEQYF. The DNA of the CDR3 is TGTGCCAGCAACTCGGGACAGAGATTGAACGAGCAGTACTTC.

This clonotype was picked up a small number of times. J is TRBJ2-1 and V is TRBV30, with D maybe TRBD2 (6 bases). The CDR3 is 13 amino acids. CDR1 GTSNPN and CDR2 SVGIG come from the germline V gene (reference sequence). DNA of the CDR3: TGTGCACACACTAGCTACTCTCAGAATGAGCAGTTCTTC. This translates into CAHTSYSQNEQFF.

This clonotype was counted many times. The V and J genes are TRBV7-2 and TRBJ2-1; tentatively, D is TRBD2 (6 bases). V lost 9 bases and J 2 bases, leaving 17 bases between the germline ends. CDR1 and CDR2 from the germline V gene are SGHTA and FQGNSA. The CDR3 consists of 15 residues. The DNA for the CDR3 is TGTGCCAGTTTCCCCGAGGGACTCGCCTACAATGAGCAGTTCTTC. Residues: CASFPEGLAYNEQFF.

This clonotype was seen at least ten times. The chain employs TRBV5-6 and TRBJ1-2; D call uncertain. This CDR3 has 17 amino acids. The V and J ends lost 0 bases and 0 bases respectively, with 15 bases between them. Germline V CDR1 and CDR2: SGHDT, YYEEEE. The CDR3 sequence is CASSLGMVGYPNYGYTF. For the CDR3, the DNA is TGTGCCAGCAGCTTGGGAATGGTGGGGTACCCTAACTATGGCTACACCTTC.

In its sample, this clonotype was seen a few times. Sequence at one end of the junction differs from germline and may be a read error. The chain is built from TRBV14 and TRBJ1-6; D unclear. CDR1 and CDR2 (germline): SGHDN, FVKESK. The CDR3 runs to 15 residues. CDR3 nucleotides: TGTGCCAGCAGTCGGGAACAGTGGCAAAATTCAACCCTCAACTTT. This sequence encodes CASSREQWQNSTLNF.

This clonotype showed up many times. This sequence joins TRBV19 and TRBJ1-1; 9 nucleotides line up with TRBD1. V lost 7 bases and J lost 4; bases outside the gene matches: 7. The germline gives CDR1 LNHDA, CDR2 SQIVND (reference sequence). This CDR3 region has 14 residues. The CDR3 DNA reads as TGTGCCAGTAAAAGGGACAGGGTCGGCACTGAAGCTTTCTTT. It yields the protein CASKRDRVGTEAFF. The complete variable domain, with remaining parts taken from reference TRBV19 and TRBJ1-1, reads DGGITQSPKYLFRKEGQNVTLSCEQNLNHDAMYWYRQDPGQGLRLIYYSQIVNDFQKGDIAEGYSVSREKKESFPLTVTSAQKNPTAFYLCASKRDRVGTEAFFGQGTRLTVV.

There are many counts of this clonotype. The chain joins TRBV10-2 to TRBJ2-7; possibly TRBD2 for D (6 bases). Germline V gene data show CDR1 as WSHSY and CDR2 as SAAADI. The V gene lost 4 bases and the J gene lost 2 bases, with 12 bases spanning the gap. This CDR3 comprises 14 residues. As DNA, the CDR3 is TGCGCCAGCAGTGGCATCGGGGGAGCCTACGAGCAGTACTTC. Translated, it gives CASSGIGGAYEQYF.